One sample yielded the 12 T cell receptor beta chains listed below, sequenced in a study of T cell responses to AZD1222 COVID-19 vaccine. Sequencing was performed with immunoSEQ multiplex PCR; in TCRdb, only in-frame clones are kept and a portion is missing. The sample records more than 100,000 clones, about nine tenths being singletons. This specimen was peripheral blood, taken on day 0 of AZD1222 vaccination. The receptors stem from an adult in good health.

V gene TRBV28 combines with J gene TRBJ2-5; 8 bases fit TRBD1. This CDR3 region has 11 residues. Germline loops: CDR1 MDHEN, CDR2 SYDVKM. The V segment lost 8 bases and the J segment 9 bases; nucleotides outside the gene matches: 5. The CDR3 reads CASGQGMSQYF. The CDR3 DNA reads TGTGCCAGCGGACAGGGTATGTCCCAGTACTTC.

DNA for the CDR3: TGTGCCAGCAGATACCCAGGGACAGATACGCAGTATTTT. It encodes CASRYPGTDTQYF. The gene calls are TRBV7-2 and TRBJ2-3; weak D call: TRBD1 (5 bases). Germline CDR1 reads SGHTA; CDR2 reads FQGNSA. The CDR3 extends over 13 amino acids. V lost 6 bases and J lost 3, with 10 bases in between. The whole variable domain, remainder taken from reference TRBV7-2 and TRBJ2-3, is GAGVSQSPSNKVTEKGKDVELRCDPISGHTALYWYRQSLGQGLEFLIYFQGNSAPDKSGLPSDRFSAERTGGSVSTLTIQRTQQEDSAVYLCASRYPGTDTQYFGPGTRLTVL.

V usage is TRBV5-1 and J usage is TRBJ2-3; D gene unclear. V lost 1 base and J lost 0, with 12 bases in between. This CDR3 contains 16 residues. The germline gives CDR1 SGHRS, CDR2 YFSETQ. The CDR3 DNA is TGCGCCAGCAGCTTGCTCAGCGCCGGTAGCACAGATACGCAGTATTTT. Its translation is CASSLLSAGSTDTQYF. Based on the CDR3 plus reference TRBV5-1 and TRBJ2-3, the full variable domain is KAGVTQTPRYLIKTRGQQVTLSCSPISGHRSVSWYQQTPGQGLQFLFEYFSETQRNKGNFPGRFSGRQFSNSRSEMNVSTLELGDSALYLCASSLLSAGSTDTQYFGPGTRLTVL.

The chain carries TRBV7-6 and TRBJ2-1; no definite D call. The CDR3 contains 18 residues. Per the germline V gene, CDR1 is SGHVS and CDR2 is FNYEAQ. Trimming shortened V by 1 base and J by 0 bases, and 16 bases separated the two germline ends. CDR3 sequence reads: CASSLGSPGRTSYNEQFF. The CDR3 nucleotides are TGTGCCAGCAGCTTAGGATCCCCGGGCAGGACCTCCTACAATGAGCAGTTCTTC.

The V and J genes are TRBV6-2 or TRBV6-3 and TRBJ1-1; D is ambiguous. Germline V gives CDR1 MNHEY, CDR2 SVGEGT. Trimming shortened V by 2 bases and J by 1 base, and 5 bases separated the two germline ends. CDR3 length equals 13 residues. The CDR3 sequence is CASSYLANTEAFF. CDR3 DNA: TGTGCCAGCAGTTACCTGGCGAACACTGAAGCTTTCTTT.

This chain connects TRBV19 to TRBJ1-1; D unclear. The CDR3 loop spans 14 amino acids. CDR1 LNHDA and CDR2 SQIVND come from the germline V gene (reference sequence). Trimming took 5 bases from V and 5 from J, leaving 15 bases between them. This CDR3 reads CASSVARVPTEAFF. DNA for the CDR3: TGTGCCAGTAGTGTCGCTCGGGTTCCGACTGAAGCTTTCTTT.

The J gene is TRBJ2-3, the V gene TRBV11-2, with D possibly matching TRBD2 (5 bases). The CDR3 length is 13 residues. The germline CDR1 and CDR2 sequences are SGHAT and FQNNGV. The V end was cut by 3 bases, the J end by 5 bases, with 9 bases between. The CDR3 region has the DNA TGTGCCAGCAGCTTCACTGAGGGAGATACGCAGTATTTT. Residues: CASSFTEGDTQYF.

V and J are TRBV4-3 and TRBJ1-2; D call uncertain. V was clipped by 0 bases and J by 0 bases, with 8 bases between them. The CDR3 covers 15 residues. The germline V gene has CDR1 LGHNA and CDR2 YSLEER. The CDR3 loop is CASSQDYSSNYGYTF. The CDR3 nucleotides are TGCGCCAGCAGCCAAGATTACTCTTCTAACTATGGCTACACCTTC.

The rearrangement links TRBV28 to TRBJ1-5; D remains unclear. The germline V and J ends were trimmed by 6 bases and 7 bases, with 10 bases remaining between them. The CDR3 length is 12 residues. In germline, CDR1 is MDHEN, CDR2 SYDVKM. The chain's CDR3 is CASSVSWQPQHF. The CDR3 DNA sequence: TGTGCCAGCAGCGTTTCGTGGCAGCCCCAGCATTTT. The full variable domain, completed using reference TRBV28 and TRBJ1-5, is DVKVTQSSRYLVKRTGEKVFLECVQDMDHENMFWYRQDPGLGLRLIYFSYDVKMKEKGDIPEGYSVSREKKERFSLILESASTNQTSMYLCASSVSWQPQHFGDGTRLSIL.

J is TRBJ1-2 and V is TRBV5-1; D gene ambiguous. Germline loops: CDR1 SGHRS, CDR2 YFSETQ. V gave up 0 bases and J gave up 1 base, with 19 bases separating them. CDR3 length: 18 amino acids. This chain's CDR3 is CASSLAAGVVSLNYGYTF. Here the CDR3 DNA reads TGCGCCAGCAGCTTGGCCGCTGGGGTGGTGTCACTTAACTATGGCTACACCTTC.

This clone was seen a single time. This chain connects TRBV5-6 to TRBJ2-4, with D unresolved. In germline, CDR1 is SGHDT, CDR2 YYEEEE. Trimming left V 4 bases short and J 2 bases short, with 10 bases between. This CDR3 is built from 14 residues. CDR3 sequence (DNA): TGTGCCAGCAGCCCAATAGTATCCAAAAACATTCAGTACTTC. Encoded protein: CASSPIVSKNIQYF.

This sequence joins TRBV7-8 and TRBJ2-2, with 11 bases matching TRBD1. V gave up 8 bases and J gave up 3 bases; unmatched junction bases: 5. The germline V gene has CDR1 SGHVS and CDR2 FQNEAQ. The CDR3 runs 15 residues. DNA for the CDR3: TGTGCCAGCGGCCGGGGACAGGGGGACACCGGGGAGCTGTTTTTT. This codes for CASGRGQGDTGELFF. The full variable domain, its missing parts supplied by reference TRBV7-8 and TRBJ2-2, is GAGVSQSPRYKVAKRGQDVALRCDPISGHVSLFWYQQALGQGPEFLTYFQNEAQLDKSGLPSDRFFAERPEGSVSTLKIQRTQQEDSAVYLCASGRGQGDTGELFFGEGSRLTVL.